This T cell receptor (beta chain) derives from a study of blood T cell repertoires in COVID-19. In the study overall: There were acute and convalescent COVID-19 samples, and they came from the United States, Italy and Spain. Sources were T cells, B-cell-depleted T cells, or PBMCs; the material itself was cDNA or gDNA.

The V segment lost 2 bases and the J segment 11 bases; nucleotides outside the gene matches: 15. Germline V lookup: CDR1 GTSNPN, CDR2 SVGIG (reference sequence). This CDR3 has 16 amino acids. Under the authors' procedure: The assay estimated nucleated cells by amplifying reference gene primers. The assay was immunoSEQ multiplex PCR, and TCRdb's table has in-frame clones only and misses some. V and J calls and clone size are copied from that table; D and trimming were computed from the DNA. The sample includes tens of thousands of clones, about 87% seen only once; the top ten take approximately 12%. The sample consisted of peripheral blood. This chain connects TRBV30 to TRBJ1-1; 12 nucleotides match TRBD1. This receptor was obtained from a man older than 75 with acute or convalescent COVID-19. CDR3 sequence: CAWSPGQGASFGRAFF. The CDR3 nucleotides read TGTGCCTGGAGTCCGGGACAGGGGGCTTCTTTTGGTAGGGCTTTCTTT.